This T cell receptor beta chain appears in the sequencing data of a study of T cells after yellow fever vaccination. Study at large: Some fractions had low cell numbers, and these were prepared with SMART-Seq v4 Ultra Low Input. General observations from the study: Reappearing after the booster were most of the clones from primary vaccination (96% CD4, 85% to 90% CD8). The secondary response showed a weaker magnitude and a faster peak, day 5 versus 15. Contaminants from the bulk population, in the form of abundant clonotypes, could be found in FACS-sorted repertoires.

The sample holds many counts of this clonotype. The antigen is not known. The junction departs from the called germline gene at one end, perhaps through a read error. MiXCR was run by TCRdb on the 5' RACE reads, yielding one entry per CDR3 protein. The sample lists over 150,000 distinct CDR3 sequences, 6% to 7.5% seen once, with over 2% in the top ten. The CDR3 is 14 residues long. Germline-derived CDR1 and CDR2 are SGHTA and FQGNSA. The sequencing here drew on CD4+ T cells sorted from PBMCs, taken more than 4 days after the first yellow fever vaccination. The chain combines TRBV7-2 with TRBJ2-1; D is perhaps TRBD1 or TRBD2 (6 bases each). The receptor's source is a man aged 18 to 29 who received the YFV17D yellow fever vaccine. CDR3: CASSQDPLVRGVSF. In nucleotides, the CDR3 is TGTGCCAGCAGCCAGGACCCGCTAGTAAGGGGGGTCTCCTTC.